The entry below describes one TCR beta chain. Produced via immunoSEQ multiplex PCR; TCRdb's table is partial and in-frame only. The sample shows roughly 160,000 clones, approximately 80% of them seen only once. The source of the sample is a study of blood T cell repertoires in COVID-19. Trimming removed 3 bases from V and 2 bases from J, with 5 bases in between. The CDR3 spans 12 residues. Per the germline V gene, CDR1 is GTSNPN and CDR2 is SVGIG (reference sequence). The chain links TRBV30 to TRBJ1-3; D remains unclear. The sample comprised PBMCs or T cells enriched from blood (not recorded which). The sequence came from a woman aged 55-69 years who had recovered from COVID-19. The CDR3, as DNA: TGTGCCTGGAGGAGAACTGGAAACACCATATATTTT. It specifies CAWRRTGNTIYF.